This entry lists 17 T cell receptor beta chains sequenced from one sample in a study of glioma-infiltrating T cells. The iRepertoire nested amplicon-rescue multiplex PCR amplified TCR alpha and beta CDR3s from RNA. TCRdb independently ran MiXCR on the multiplex PCR reads; one entry per CDR3 protein. The table includes approximately 400,000 distinct CDR3 sequences, 41% detected once. What was sequenced was glioma tissue, nonneoplastic brain tissue, or PBMCs (not recorded which). These TCRs come from a human donor with low-grade glioma or glioblastoma, undergoing nonglioma brain surgery, or in good health (not recorded which).

The V call is TRBV27, the J call TRBJ2-1; TRBD2 aligns across 8 bases. The CDR3 spans 15 residues. Germline V CDR1 and CDR2: MNHEY, SMNVEV (reference sequence). Unmatched junction bases numbered 6, after V lost 7 bases and J lost 1 base. CDR3 protein: CASTPGLASYNEQFF. CDR3 bases: TGTGCCAGCACCCCCGGACTAGCTTCCTACAATGAGCAGTTCTTC.

This chain connects TRBV2 to TRBJ2-7; TRBD2 matches 12 bases. CDR1 SNHLY and CDR2 FYNNEI come from the germline V gene. With V trimmed by 1 base and J by 4 bases, 2 bases remained unmatched. The CDR3 consists of 15 residues. The CDR3 spells CASSEGTSGTYEQYF. The CDR3 coding sequence is TGTGCCAGCAGTGAAGGGACTAGCGGGACGTACGAGCAGTACTTC.

The V gene is TRBV27, the J gene TRBJ2-1; 7 bases map to TRBD2. The germline gives CDR1 MNHEY, CDR2 SMNVEV (reference sequence). The length of the CDR3 is 19 residues. V was pared by 6 bases and J by 5 bases, with 22 bases of the junction left unmatched. For the CDR3, the DNA is TGTGCCAGCAGCCCAAGGACTAGATTCCAGATCGGGGAACACAATGAGCAGTTCTTC. Amino acids: CASSPRTRFQIGEHNEQFF.

Remarks on this clonotype: A much larger clonotype is one base distant, so this may be a read error. The gene calls are TRBV27 and TRBJ2-1; D possibly uses TRBD1 or TRBD2 (5 bases each). The CDR3 has 16 residues. Germline CDR1 MNHEY, CDR2 SMNVEV (reference sequence). The chain's CDR3 is CASSLGTSGSYDEQFF. The CDR3 nucleotides are TGTGCCAGCAGCCTGGGGACGTCGGGCTCCTACGATGAGCAGTTCTTC.

This clonotype has more than one count but fewer than ten. The chain carries TRBV5-4 and TRBJ2-1, with 9 positions matching TRBD2. This CDR3 has 17 residues. V was pared by 0 bases and J by 0 bases, with 4 bases of the junction left unmatched. Germline V gives CDR1 SGHNT, CDR2 YYREEE (reference sequence). The DNA of the CDR3 is TGTGCCAGCAGCTTGGAGCGGGAGGCTCACTCCTACAATGAGCAGTTCTTC. This codes for CASSLEREAHSYNEQFF.

This clonotype has ten or more counts. The chain combines TRBV20-1 with TRBJ1-5; D possibly corresponds to TRBD1 (6 bases). Trimming took off 4 bases at V and 5 bases at J, with 15 bases between the two ends. CDR1 and CDR2 from the germline V gene are DFQATT and SNEGSKA (reference sequence). The CDR3 extends over 14 amino acids. DNA of the CDR3: TGCAGTGCTACCCCTGGGGGGGGCTATCAGCCCCAGCATTTT. Protein sequence: CSATPGGGYQPQHF.

This chain uses TRBV4-1 with TRBJ2-7; 9 bases are a match to TRBD2. This CDR3 comprises 15 residues. CDR1 MGHRA and CDR2 YSYEKL come from the germline V gene. The J segment lost 8 bases and the V segment lost 4 bases, leaving 12 bases of the junction unmatched. The CDR3 protein is CASSRPASGKIKQYF. In DNA form, the CDR3 reads TGCGCCAGCAGCCGACCGGCTAGCGGGAAAATTAAGCAGTACTTC.

V usage is TRBV25-1 and J usage is TRBJ2-3, with TRBD1 matching over 8 bases. The germline CDR1 and CDR2 sequences are MGHDK and SYGVNS. The junction had 4 bases not matched to a gene; V was cut back by 5 bases and J by 0 bases. This CDR3 is 15 amino acids long. This chain's CDR3 is CASSPYRGSTDTQYF. The CDR3 DNA is TGTGCCAGCAGTCCTTACAGGGGGAGCACAGATACGCAGTATTTT.

V usage is TRBV2 and J usage is TRBJ2-2; D unclear. The V gene's germline CDR1 is SNHLY and CDR2 FYNNEI. CDR3 length equals 12 residues. V shed 1 base and J shed 9 bases, with 6 bases lying between them. The chain's CDR3 is CASSEVNWELFF. DNA for the CDR3: TGTGCCAGCAGTGAAGTAAACTGGGAGCTGTTTTTT.

This clonotype was recorded once. This chain links TRBV7-2 with TRBJ2-3; TRBD2 is a possible D gene (7 bases). The V end lost 9 bases, the J end lost 0 bases, and 13 bases lay between the germline ends. Germline-derived CDR1 and CDR2 are SGHTA and FQGNSA. CDR3 length: 14 amino acids. DNA of the CDR3: TGTGCCAGTAAAAGGGGGGGAAGCACAGATACGCAGTATTTT. Translating gives CASKRGGSTDTQYF.

CDR3 DNA sequence: TGCAGTGCTAGAGGGGCTGGGTCTCATCAGCCCCAGCATTTT. Translated: CSARGAGSHQPQHF. The rearrangement joins TRBV20-1 to TRBJ1-5; D is undetermined. The germline gives CDR1 DFQATT, CDR2 SNEGSKA (reference sequence). There are 14 residues in the CDR3. V shed 1 base and J shed 5 bases, with 12 bases lying between them.

The V call is TRBV4-3, the J call TRBJ2-7; the match to TRBD2 covers 13 bases. Germline trimming cut 4 bases from V and 2 bases from J; bases unmatched to any gene: 5. The length of the CDR3 is 16 residues. CDR1 and CDR2 (germline): LGHNA, YSLEER. The CDR3 bases are TGCGCCAGCAGCCCCCTACTAGCGGGAGGGACCTACGAGCAGTACTTC. Protein sequence: CASSPLLAGGTYEQYF.

The chain combines TRBV7-2 with TRBJ2-3; D is ambiguous. TRBJ1-5 explains the end of the DNA better; the J call may be wrong. Germline CDR1 is SGHTA and CDR2 is FQGNSA. This CDR3 comprises 14 residues. In DNA form, the CDR3 reads TGTGCCAGCAGCTTAGGTTACGGAGCGGATACGCAGCATTTT. Amino acid sequence: CASSLGYGADTQHF.

This clonotype was detected ten times or more. The chain uses TRBV28 and TRBJ1-1; the D gene is possibly TRBD1 (5 bases). Trimming pared 2 bases from V and 0 bases from J, leaving 13 bases between. The germline V gene encodes CDR1 MDHEN and CDR2 SYDVKM. The CDR3 is made up of 16 amino acids. The CDR3 reads CASSLTGGWMNTEAFF. For the CDR3, the DNA is TGTGCCAGCAGTTTAACCGGGGGTTGGATGAACACTGAAGCTTTCTTT.

This clonotype appeared once. This may come from a read error, since a much larger clone is one base off. The rearrangement uses TRBV27 and TRBJ1-2, with TRBD1 as a possible D gene (5 bases). Germline V gene lookup returns CDR1 MNHEY and CDR2 SMNVEV (reference sequence). CDR3 length equals 14 residues. V lost 2 bases, J lost 8 bases, and 15 bases lay in between. This chain's CDR3 is CASSLATVKEGYTF. The CDR3, as DNA: TGTGCCAGCAGTTTAGCGACAGTGAAAGAGGGCTACACCTTC.

This clonotype has more than one count but fewer than ten. This rearrangement joins TRBV28 to TRBJ1-6; D call uncertain. CDR1 and CDR2 (germline): MDHEN, SYDVKM. V was clipped by 6 bases and J by 12 bases, with 15 bases between them. The CDR3 covers 13 residues. The CDR3 spells CASSLGPSVPLHF. DNA of the CDR3: TGTGCCAGCAGCCTTGGACCGTCCGTACCCCTCCACTTT.

The chain uses TRBV5-4 and TRBJ2-2; TRBD2 matches at 9 bases. V lost 4 bases and J lost 0; bases outside the gene matches: 4. Germline CDR1 and CDR2: SGHNT and YYREEE (reference sequence). This CDR3 spans 16 amino acids. The CDR3 sequence is CASSGLAGSNTGELFF. CDR3 DNA: TGTGCCAGCAGCGGGCTAGCGGGATCGAACACCGGGGAGCTGTTTTTT.